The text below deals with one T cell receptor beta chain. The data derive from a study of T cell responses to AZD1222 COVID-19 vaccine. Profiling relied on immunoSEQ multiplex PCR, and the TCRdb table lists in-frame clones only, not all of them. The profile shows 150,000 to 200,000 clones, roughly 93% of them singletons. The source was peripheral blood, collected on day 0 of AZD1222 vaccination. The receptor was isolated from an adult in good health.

In DNA, the CDR3 is TGTGCCAGTAAGGTGGAGGGTTCAGACTATGGCTACACCTTC. It translates to CASKVEGSDYGYTF. The rearrangement uses TRBV19 and TRBJ1-2, with unresolved D. From germline, CDR1 is LNHDA and CDR2 SQIVND (reference sequence). This CDR3 region has 14 residues. Trimming shortened V by 7 bases and J by 3 bases, and 15 bases separated the two germline ends.